The 4 T cell receptor beta chains listed next were all sequenced from one sample in a study of cytomegalovirus exposure and HLA in healthy donors. It was with 60 Vbeta and 13 Jbeta primers that the PCR ran. Some clones are missing from TCRdb's copy, which holds only in-frame ones; the method was immunoSEQ multiplex PCR. The sample lists some 150,000 clones, roughly 74% seen once, with around 2.8% in the top ten. The specimen sequenced was PBMCs. The receptors derive from a man younger than 35 in good health and CMV-seronegative.

The V and J genes are TRBV5-1 and TRBJ2-5; perhaps TRBD1 as D (5 bases). This CDR3 is built from 15 residues. Germline values: CDR1 SGHRS, CDR2 YFSETQ. Trimming took off 5 bases at V and 0 bases at J, with 14 bases between the two ends. CDR3 nucleotide sequence: TGCGCCAGCAGGGGGCAATTGGGTCACCAAGAGACCCAGTACTTC. This gives the protein CASRGQLGHQETQYF.

The chain is built from TRBV6-5 and TRBJ2-6; D is unclear. The CDR3 runs 16 residues. V was cut by 0 bases and J by 1 base, with 7 bases left in between. The germline CDR1 and CDR2 sequences are MNHEY and SVGAGI. DNA for the CDR3: TGTGCCAGCAGTTACTCTTTCACTTCTGGGGCCAACGTCCTGACTTTC. This gives the protein CASSYSFTSGANVLTF.

The CDR3 sequence is CASSDSRTGGRNEQFF. DNA of the CDR3: TGTGCCAGCAGTGACAGTAGGACAGGGGGGCGCAATGAGCAGTTCTTC. The chain uses TRBV6-4 and TRBJ2-1; 10 bases align to TRBD1. Per the germline V gene, CDR1 is MRHNA and CDR2 is SNTAGT. V shed 2 bases, J shed 6 bases, and the junction held 7 bases outside the gene matches. This CDR3 comprises 16 residues.

The rearrangement joins TRBV11-2 to TRBJ2-2; TRBD1 aligns across 8 bases. This CDR3 has 14 amino acids. The V gene end was trimmed by 5 bases and the J gene end by 4 bases; junction bases not matched to a gene: 3. Per germline, CDR1 SGHAT and CDR2 FQNNGV. In DNA, the CDR3 is TGTGCCAGCAGCGTGCAGGGGGCCACCGGGGAGCTGTTTTTT. It is translated as CASSVQGATGELFF. The full variable domain, rest sourced from reference TRBV11-2 and TRBJ2-2, is EAGVAQSPRYKIIEKRQSVAFWCNPISGHATLYWYQQILGQGPKLLIQFQNNGVVDDSQLPKDRFSAERLKGVDSTLKIQPAKLEDSAVYLCASSVQGATGELFFGEGSRLTVL.